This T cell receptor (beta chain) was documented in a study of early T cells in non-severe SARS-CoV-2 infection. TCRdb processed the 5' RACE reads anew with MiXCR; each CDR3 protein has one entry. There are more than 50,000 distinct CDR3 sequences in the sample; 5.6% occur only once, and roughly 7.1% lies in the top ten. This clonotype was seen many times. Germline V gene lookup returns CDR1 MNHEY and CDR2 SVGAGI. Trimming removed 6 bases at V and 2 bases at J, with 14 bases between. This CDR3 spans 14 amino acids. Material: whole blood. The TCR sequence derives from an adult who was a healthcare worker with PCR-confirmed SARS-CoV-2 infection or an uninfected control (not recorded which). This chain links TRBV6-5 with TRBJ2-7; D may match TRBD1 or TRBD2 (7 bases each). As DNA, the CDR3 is TGTGCCAGCAGGCAGGGGGGGCCCCCCTACGAGCAGTACTTC. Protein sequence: CASRQGGPPYEQYF.